This T cell receptor beta chain originates from a study of blood T cell repertoires in COVID-19. For the study at large: There were acute and convalescent COVID-19 samples, and they came from the United States, Italy and Spain. T cells, B-cell-depleted T cells, or PBMCs supplied cDNA or gDNA.

The germline V and J ends were trimmed by 3 bases and 8 bases, with 19 bases remaining between them. The CDR3 consists of 16 residues. CDR1 MNHNS and CDR2 SASEGT come from the germline V gene. Here immunoSEQ multiplex PCR was the method, and the copy in TCRdb shows in-frame clones only, minus some. The table includes more than 300,000 clones, about 86% detected once. Sample: peripheral blood. The V gene is TRBV6-1, the J gene TRBJ1-4, with D possibly being TRBD1 (5 bases). The source of this sequence is a woman in her 50s with acute or convalescent COVID-19. The CDR3 DNA sequence: TGTGCCAGCAGTGAGTTATCGGGGGGGGTTGGAGAAAAACTGTTTTTT. Translation: CASSELSGGVGEKLFF.